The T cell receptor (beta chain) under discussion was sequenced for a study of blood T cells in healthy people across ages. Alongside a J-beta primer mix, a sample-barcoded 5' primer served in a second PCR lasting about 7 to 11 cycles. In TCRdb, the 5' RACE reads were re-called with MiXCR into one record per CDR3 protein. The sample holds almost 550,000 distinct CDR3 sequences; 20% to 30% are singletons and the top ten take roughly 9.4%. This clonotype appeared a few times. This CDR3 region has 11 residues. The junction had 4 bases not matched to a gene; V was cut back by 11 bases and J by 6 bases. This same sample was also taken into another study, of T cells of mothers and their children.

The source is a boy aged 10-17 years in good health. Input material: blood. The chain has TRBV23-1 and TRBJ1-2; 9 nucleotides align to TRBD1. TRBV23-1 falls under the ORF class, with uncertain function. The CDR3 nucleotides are TGCGCCGAGGGGACAGGGAATGGCTACACCTTC. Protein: CAEGTGNGYTF.